A selection of T cell receptor beta chains follows, all from one sample in a study of blood T cells in healthy people across ages. Each CDR3 protein is one row after TCRdb ran MiXCR on the 5' RACE reads. This table has 600,000 to 650,000 distinct CDR3 sequences, under 70% appearing once. Sequenced material: blood. These receptors all come from a man aged 55 to 70 in good health. CDR3s include the opening cysteine and the closing phenylalanine or tryptophan. The order of the fields is J gene, clone size, V gene, D gene, CDR3 protein, CDR3 DNA. D genes are given only for firm matches. Clone size, where shown, is once, few, many, or a class for clones that have expanded.

j_call: TRBJ2-7; clone_size: few; v_call: TRBV29-1; d_call: NA; cdr3_aa: CSVVQQTYEQYF; cdr3_nt: TGCAGCGTTGTCCAACAAACCTACGAGCAGTACTTC
j_call: TRBJ2-7; clone_size: NA; v_call: TRBV14; d_call: TRBD2; cdr3_aa: CASSQDWGGEQYF; cdr3_nt: TGTGCCAGCAGCCAAGATTGGGGGGGCGAGCAGTACTTC
j_call: TRBJ2-1; clone_size: NA; v_call: TRBV25-1; d_call: NA; cdr3_aa: CASSARPGNEQFF; cdr3_nt: TGTGCCAGCAGTGCCAGACCGGGGAATGAGCAGTTCTTC
j_call: TRBJ2-5; clone_size: NA; v_call: TRBV28; d_call: TRBD1; cdr3_aa: CASRTGGWETQYF; cdr3_nt: TGTGCCAGCCGGACAGGGGGCTGGGAGACCCAGTACTTC
j_call: TRBJ2-3; clone_size: NA; v_call: TRBV5-1; d_call: NA; cdr3_aa: CASRRDTTDTQYF; cdr3_nt: TGCGCCAGCAGACGGGACACCACAGATACGCAGTATTTT
j_call: TRBJ2-3; clone_size: NA; v_call: TRBV10-3; d_call: NA; cdr3_aa: CAISGGAIDTQYF; cdr3_nt: TGTGCCATCAGTGGGGGGGCGATAGATACGCAGTATTTT
j_call: TRBJ2-1; clone_size: NA; v_call: TRBV20-1; d_call: TRBD1; cdr3_aa: CSAREPTGGIYNEQFF; cdr3_nt: TGCAGTGCTAGAGAGCCGACAGGGGGTATTTACAATGAGCAGTTCTTC
j_call: TRBJ2-5; clone_size: NA; v_call: TRBV15; d_call: NA; cdr3_aa: CATSRDKPQGTQYF; cdr3_nt: TGTGCCACCAGCAGAGACAAACCCCAAGGGACCCAGTACTTC
j_call: TRBJ2-3; clone_size: NA; v_call: TRBV20-1; d_call: TRBD2; cdr3_aa: CSVKSGGADTQYF; cdr3_nt: TGCAGTGTTAAAAGCGGGGGCGCAGATACACAGTATTTT
j_call: TRBJ1-2; clone_size: NA; v_call: TRBV4-1; d_call: TRBD1; cdr3_aa: CASSQEGAGTGGYTF; cdr3_nt: TGCGCCAGCAGTCAAGAGGGGGCGGGTACTGGTGGCTACACCTTC
j_call: TRBJ2-3; clone_size: NA; v_call: TRBV12-3/TRBV12-4; d_call: NA; cdr3_aa: CASSLPCDTQYF; cdr3_nt: TGTGCCAGCAGCCTACCCTGTGATACGCAGTATTTT
j_call: TRBJ1-2; clone_size: NA; v_call: TRBV6-5; d_call: NA; cdr3_aa: CASSYGVGLDYGYTF; cdr3_nt: TGTGCCAGCAGTTACGGGGTAGGGTTGGACTATGGCTACACCTTC
j_call: TRBJ2-5; clone_size: NA; v_call: TRBV29-1; d_call: TRBD1; cdr3_aa: CSVEVGTETRYF; cdr3_nt: TGCAGCGTTGAAGTGGGGACAGAGACCCGGTACTTC
j_call: TRBJ2-1; clone_size: NA; v_call: TRBV4-2; d_call: TRBD2; cdr3_aa: CASSQEPSGGFGEQFF; cdr3_nt: TGTGCCAGCAGCCAAGAACCTAGCGGGGGGTTTGGAGAGCAGTTCTTC
j_call: TRBJ2-5; clone_size: NA; v_call: TRBV4-1; d_call: TRBD2; cdr3_aa: CASSSIPTSSQETQYF; cdr3_nt: TGCGCCAGCAGCTCTATTCCGACTAGCTCGCAGGAGACCCAGTACTTC
j_call: TRBJ2-3; clone_size: NA; v_call: TRBV10-1; d_call: NA; cdr3_aa: CASSTSGLGGPSTDTQYF; cdr3_nt: TGCGCCAGCAGTACCTCGGGACTAGGGGGCCCCAGCACAGATACGCAGTATTTT
j_call: TRBJ2-2; clone_size: once; v_call: TRBV10-3; d_call: TRBD2; cdr3_aa: CAISDAGDTGELFF; cdr3_nt: TGTGCCATCAGTGATGCGGGGGACACCGGGGAGCTGTTTTTT
j_call: TRBJ1-1; clone_size: once; v_call: TRBV6-5; d_call: NA; cdr3_aa: CASSHGREAFF; cdr3_nt: TGTGCCAGCAGTCACGGACGGGAAGCTTTCTTT
j_call: TRBJ1-2; clone_size: many; v_call: TRBV7-2; d_call: NA; cdr3_aa: CASSLSTGNGYTF; cdr3_nt: TGTGCCAGCAGCTTATCTACCGGGAATGGCTACACCTTC
j_call: TRBJ2-7; clone_size: NA; v_call: TRBV3-1; d_call: TRBD1; cdr3_aa: CASSPTGGSYF; cdr3_nt: TGTGCCAGCAGCCCGACAGGGGGGTCGTACTTC
j_call: TRBJ1-2; clone_size: NA; v_call: TRBV7-2; d_call: NA; cdr3_aa: CASSSRTDNYGYTF; cdr3_nt: TGTGCCAGCAGCTCGCGGACTGATAACTATGGCTACACCTTC
j_call: TRBJ1-2; clone_size: NA; v_call: TRBV27; d_call: NA; cdr3_aa: CASSFGMGNYGYTF; cdr3_nt: TGTGCCAGCAGTTTCGGGATGGGAAACTATGGCTACACCTTC
j_call: TRBJ1-5; clone_size: NA; v_call: TRBV7-2; d_call: NA; cdr3_aa: CASSHGEGNQPQHF; cdr3_nt: TGTGCCAGCAGCCACGGGGAGGGGAATCAGCCCCAGCATTTT
j_call: TRBJ2-1; clone_size: NA; v_call: TRBV12-3/TRBV12-4; d_call: TRBD1; cdr3_aa: CASSGRDRSYNEQFF; cdr3_nt: TGTGCCAGCAGTGGCCGGGACAGGTCCTACAATGAGCAGTTCTTC
j_call: TRBJ2-5; clone_size: NA; v_call: TRBV7-8; d_call: NA; cdr3_aa: CASSSGDDTDQQYF; cdr3_nt: TGTGCCAGCAGCTCAGGAGACGACACGGATCAGCAGTACTTC
j_call: TRBJ1-1; clone_size: NA; v_call: TRBV5-1; d_call: NA; cdr3_aa: CASKEGRLNTEAFF; cdr3_nt: TGCGCCAGCAAGGAGGGCAGGTTGAACACTGAAGCTTTCTTT
j_call: TRBJ2-5; clone_size: NA; v_call: TRBV11-1; d_call: NA; cdr3_aa: CASSLRSGQGHRETQYF; cdr3_nt: TGTGCCAGCAGCTTAAGATCGGGGCAGGGACACAGAGAGACCCAGTACTTC
j_call: TRBJ2-1; clone_size: NA; v_call: TRBV20-1; d_call: NA; cdr3_aa: CSARAAGGHGDNEQFF; cdr3_nt: TGCAGTGCTAGAGCGGCTGGGGGCCATGGGGACAATGAGCAGTTCTTC
j_call: TRBJ2-7; clone_size: NA; v_call: TRBV11-2; d_call: TRBD1; cdr3_aa: CASRHGTARYEQYF; cdr3_nt: TGTGCCAGCAGGCACGGGACAGCCCGCTACGAGCAGTACTTC
j_call: TRBJ1-1; clone_size: NA; v_call: TRBV12-3/TRBV12-4; d_call: NA; cdr3_aa: CASRPPLAPTEAFF; cdr3_nt: TGTGCCAGCAGGCCCCCATTAGCCCCAACTGAAGCTTTCTTT
j_call: TRBJ2-4; clone_size: NA; v_call: TRBV11-2; d_call: NA; cdr3_aa: CASSLVAGDLEQYF; cdr3_nt: TGTGCCAGCAGCTTAGTGGCAGGGGATCTAGAGCAGTACTTC
j_call: TRBJ1-2; clone_size: NA; v_call: TRBV7-2; d_call: NA; cdr3_aa: CASSLPSGRYGYTF; cdr3_nt: TGTGCCAGCAGCTTGCCCTCAGGGCGGTATGGCTACACCTTC
j_call: TRBJ1-1; clone_size: few; v_call: TRBV5-1; d_call: NA; cdr3_aa: CASRAGRQNTEAFF; cdr3_nt: TGCGCCAGCAGGGCGGGACGGCAGAACACTGAAGCTTTCTTT
j_call: TRBJ2-3; clone_size: few; v_call: TRBV12-3/TRBV12-4; d_call: TRBD2; cdr3_aa: CASNGLAGVTDTQYF; cdr3_nt: TGTGCCAGCAACGGACTAGCGGGGGTAACGGATACGCAGTATTTT
j_call: TRBJ2-5; clone_size: NA; v_call: TRBV7-9; d_call: NA; cdr3_aa: CASADAPKETQYF; cdr3_nt: TGTGCCAGCGCGGACGCCCCAAAAGAGACCCAGTACTTC
j_call: TRBJ2-5; clone_size: once; v_call: TRBV5-1; d_call: NA; cdr3_aa: CASSAGQGPQETQYF; cdr3_nt: TGCGCCAGCAGCGCCGGGCAGGGACCCCAAGAGACCCAGTACTTC
j_call: TRBJ2-3; clone_size: few; v_call: TRBV12-3/TRBV12-4; d_call: NA; cdr3_aa: CASSFKDTQYF; cdr3_nt: TGTGCCAGCAGTTTCAAGGATACGCAGTATTTT
j_call: TRBJ2-5; clone_size: few; v_call: TRBV5-1; d_call: TRBD1; cdr3_aa: CASSLDGQEQETQYF; cdr3_nt: TGCGCCAGCAGCTTGGATGGACAGGAACAAGAGACCCAGTACTTC